The 17 T cell receptor beta chains listed next were all sequenced from one sample in a study of regulatory and conventional T cells in RAG deficiency. Method: immunoSEQ multiplex PCR; TCRdb's copy keeps in-frame clones and lacks some. The sample consists of under 25,000 clones, around 95% of them appearing once. Genomic DNA came from blood conventional CD4+ T cells gated CD25-low CD127-high. A further study also used this sample, focusing on regulatory T cells. That publication notes: Primers: 52 TRBV forward and 13 TRBJ reverse.

The sequenced material came from CD25- CD4+ T cells sorted from blood. The receptor source for this set is a human donor in good health.

The rearrangement joins TRBV7-2 to TRBJ2-5, with 7 nucleotides matching TRBD1. The germline V gene has CDR1 SGHTA and CDR2 FQGNSA. The CDR3 is made up of 14 amino acids. V lost 6 bases to trimming and J lost 6 bases; unmatched junction nucleotides: 10. CDR3 bases: TGTGCCAGCAGTTTAAAAGGGGGCGCAAAGACCCAGTACTTC. This encodes CASSLKGGAKTQYF.

The rearrangement links TRBV30 to TRBJ1-2; tentative D call: TRBD1 (5 bases). V was pared by 4 bases and J by 3 bases, with 21 bases between. CDR1 is GTSNPN, CDR2 SVGIG, per germline (reference sequence). The CDR3 has 16 residues. In nucleotides, the CDR3 is TGTGCCTGGACCCACATTAACAGCCAGGGTTACTATGGCTACACCTTC. Protein: CAWTHINSQGYYGYTF.

This clone was picked up one time. The chain recombines TRBV27 with TRBJ2-3; 7 positions match TRBD2. The germline CDR1 and CDR2 sequences are MNHEY and SMNVEV (reference sequence). V shed 8 bases, J shed 5 bases, and the junction held 7 bases outside the gene matches. The CDR3 loop spans 13 amino acids. In nucleotides, the CDR3 is TGTGCCAGCGGCTGGACTAGTTTAGATACGCAGTATTTT. Residues: CASGWTSLDTQYF.

The rearrangement joins TRBV9 to TRBJ1-2, with 9 bases aligning to TRBD1. The CDR3 covers 14 residues. Germline CDR1 reads SGDLS; CDR2 reads YYNGEE. The J segment lost 4 bases and the V segment lost 4 bases, leaving 5 bases of the junction unmatched. CDR3 in DNA: TGTGCCAGCAGCCCGACAGGGGGGGTCTATGGCTACACCTTC. This sequence encodes CASSPTGGVYGYTF.

The CDR3 protein is CASRERQGRMEGYTF. The CDR3 coding sequence is TGTGCCAGCAGGGAAAGACAGGGTAGGATGGAAGGCTACACCTTC. The chain joins TRBV2 to TRBJ1-2; 7 nucleotides agree with TRBD1. Germline assignment: CDR1 SNHLY and CDR2 FYNNEI. V was clipped by 6 bases and J by 8 bases; unmatched bases: 15. This CDR3 contains 15 residues.

The J gene is TRBJ2-5, the V gene TRBV6-1; D may be TRBD2 (5 bases). This CDR3 contains 13 residues. From germline, CDR1 is MNHNS and CDR2 SASEGT. Trimming shortened V by 1 base and J by 12 bases, and 15 bases separated the two germline ends. The DNA for the CDR3 is TGTGCCAGCAGTGAAGTGGACGGACTTGGAGAGTACTTC. This sequence encodes CASSEVDGLGEYF.

The chain is built from TRBV5-1 and TRBJ1-1, with a possible D match to TRBD1 (5 bases). Trimming removed 4 bases at V and 0 bases at J, with 22 bases between. Per germline, CDR1 SGHRS and CDR2 YFSETQ. There are 18 residues in the CDR3. CDR3 protein: CASSPGGVAALMNTEAFF. The CDR3 bases are TGCGCCAGCAGCCCCGGGGGGGTTGCCGCCTTGATGAACACTGAAGCTTTCTTT.

This clone was detected only once. This sequence joins TRBV15 and TRBJ2-3; D not certain. This CDR3 has 14 amino acids. In germline, CDR1 is LNHNV, CDR2 YYDKDF (reference sequence). V gave up 0 bases and J gave up 10 bases, with 14 bases separating them. CDR3: CATSRDPPVTPQYF. The CDR3 DNA follows: TGTGCCACCAGCAGAGATCCCCCGGTGACACCGCAGTATTTT.

The chain employs TRBV5-1 and TRBJ2-1; D gene ambiguous. CDR3 length: 11 residues. Trimming shortened V by 7 bases and J by 5 bases, and 7 bases separated the two germline ends. CDR1 is SGHRS and CDR2 is YFSETQ in the germline V gene. The CDR3 bases are TGCGCCAGCCTACAGAACAATGAGCAGTTCTTC. Amino acid sequence: CASLQNNEQFF.

This chain links TRBV6-1 with TRBJ2-1, with D possibly TRBD2 on 5 matching bases. Germline V lookup: CDR1 MNHNS, CDR2 SASEGT. The CDR3 extends over 14 amino acids. Trimming shortened V by 2 bases and J by 5 bases, and 10 bases separated the two germline ends. Here the CDR3 DNA reads TGTGCCAGCAGTGAACCGGGGTTGAACAATGAGCAGTTCTTC. It codes for CASSEPGLNNEQFF.

The CDR3 spells CASSIANRNYGYTF. As DNA, the CDR3 is TGTGCCAGTAGTATAGCTAACAGAAACTATGGCTACACCTTC. The chain is built from TRBV19 and TRBJ1-2; no reliable D call. Germline CDR1 reads LNHDA; CDR2 reads SQIVND (reference sequence). This CDR3 contains 14 residues. Trimming stripped 1 base from V and 2 bases from J, with 8 bases between.

The chain is built from TRBV6-5 and TRBJ1-2; D is uncertain. V was shortened by 4 bases and J by 2 bases, with 14 bases between the two germline ends. The CDR3 consists of 15 residues. Germline V CDR1 and CDR2: MNHEY, SVGAGI. The CDR3: CASSLSPTHNYGYTF. DNA of the CDR3: TGTGCCAGCAGTTTAAGCCCAACCCACAACTATGGCTACACCTTC.

The gene calls are TRBV7-3 and TRBJ1-5, with D maybe TRBD1 (5 bases). Germline CDR1 and CDR2: SGHTA and FQGTGA. The CDR3 sequence is 16 residues long. With 2 bases removed from V and 5 bases from J, the gap between germline ends came to 16 bases. The CDR3 sequence is CASSLVQELWDQPQHF. In DNA form, the CDR3 reads TGTGCCAGCAGCTTAGTACAGGAACTATGGGATCAGCCCCAGCATTTT. Full variable domain (remainder filled in from reference TRBV7-3 and TRBJ1-5): GAGVSQTPSNKVTEKGKYVELRCDPISGHTALYWYRQSLGQGPEFLIYFQGTGAADDSGLPNDRFFAVRPEGSVSTLKIQRTERGDSAVYLCASSLVQELWDQPQHFGDGTRLSIL.

This clone was detected only once. V usage is TRBV5-8 and J usage is TRBJ1-2; the D gene is possibly TRBD1 (6 bases). The CDR3 has 14 amino acids. In germline, CDR1 is SGHTS, CDR2 YDEGEE. Trimming left V 7 bases short and J 4 bases short, with 17 bases between. DNA for the CDR3: TGTGCCAGCTTTCCCCGGGGGGCCCCCTATGGCTACACCTTC. It codes for CASFPRGAPYGYTF.

The V and J genes are TRBV6-5 and TRBJ1-6; 10 bases fit TRBD1. The germline V gene encodes CDR1 MNHEY and CDR2 SVGAGI. CDR3 size: 15 residues. The V and J ends lost 0 bases and 14 bases, in that order; junction bases with no gene match: 7. The DNA of the CDR3 is TGTGCCAGCAGTTACTCGGGGACAGGGGCTACATCCCTCCACTTT. Its protein is CASSYSGTGATSLHF.

V usage is TRBV7-3 and J usage is TRBJ1-1, with 8 bases aligning to TRBD1. V lost 4 bases, J lost 1 base, and 5 bases stayed unmatched. This CDR3 has 15 residues. CDR1 SGHTA and CDR2 FQGTGA come from the germline V gene. CDR3 sequence: CASSSTGTGNTEAFF. CDR3 bases: TGTGCCAGCAGCTCCACCGGGACAGGGAACACTGAAGCTTTCTTT.

This chain links TRBV7-9 with TRBJ2-7; perhaps TRBD1 as D (5 bases). V lost 2 bases and J 5 bases, leaving 13 bases between the germline ends. Per the germline V gene, CDR1 is SEHNR and CDR2 is FQNEAQ (reference sequence). This CDR3 contains 14 residues. CDR3 nucleotide sequence: TGTGCCAGCAGCTTAATGTCAGGGCCCCACGAGCAGTACTTC. Encoded protein: CASSLMSGPHEQYF.